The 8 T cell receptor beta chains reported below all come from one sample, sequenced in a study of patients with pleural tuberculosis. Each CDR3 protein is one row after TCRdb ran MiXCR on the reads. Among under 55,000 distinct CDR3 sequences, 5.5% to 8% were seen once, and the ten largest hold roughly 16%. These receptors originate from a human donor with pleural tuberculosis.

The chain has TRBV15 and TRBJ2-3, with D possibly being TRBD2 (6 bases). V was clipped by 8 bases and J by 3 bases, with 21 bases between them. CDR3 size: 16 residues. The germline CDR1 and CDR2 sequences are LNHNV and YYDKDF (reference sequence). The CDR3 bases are TGTGCCACCCGACGGGGGTTGGAGCTGAGGACAGATACGCAGTATTTT. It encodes CATRRGLELRTDTQYF. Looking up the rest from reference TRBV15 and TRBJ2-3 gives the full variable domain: DAMVIQNPRYQVTQFGKPVTLSCSQTLNHNVMYWYQQKSSQAPKLLFHYYDKDFNNEADTPDNFQSRRPNTSFCFLDIRSPGLGDTAMYLCATRRGLELRTDTQYFGPGTRLTVL.

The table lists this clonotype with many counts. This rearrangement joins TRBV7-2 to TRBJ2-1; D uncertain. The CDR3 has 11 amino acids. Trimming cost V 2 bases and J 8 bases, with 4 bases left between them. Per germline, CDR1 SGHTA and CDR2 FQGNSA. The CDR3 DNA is TGTGCCAGCAGCTTATCGCATGAGCAGTTCTTC. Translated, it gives CASSLSHEQFF. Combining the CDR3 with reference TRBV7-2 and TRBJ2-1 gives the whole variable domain GAGVSQSPSNKVTEKGKDVELRCDPISGHTALYWYRQSLGQGLEFLIYFQGNSAPDKSGLPSDRFSAERTGGSVSTLTIQRTQQEDSAVYLCASSLSHEQFFGPGTRLTVL.

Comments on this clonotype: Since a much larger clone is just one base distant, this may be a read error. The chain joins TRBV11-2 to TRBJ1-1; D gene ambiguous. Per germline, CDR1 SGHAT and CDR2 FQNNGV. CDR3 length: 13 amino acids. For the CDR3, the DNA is TGTGCCGGCAGCTTAGGCGGCCGCGCGGGAGCTTTCTTT. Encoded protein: CAGSLGGRAGAFF.

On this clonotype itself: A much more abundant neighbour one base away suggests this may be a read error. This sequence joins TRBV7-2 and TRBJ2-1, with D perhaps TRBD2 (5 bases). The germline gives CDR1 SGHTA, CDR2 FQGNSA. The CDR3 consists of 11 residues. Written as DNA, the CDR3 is TGTGTCAGCAGCTCGTTCCTAGCACCGTTCTTC. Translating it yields CVSSSFLAPFF.

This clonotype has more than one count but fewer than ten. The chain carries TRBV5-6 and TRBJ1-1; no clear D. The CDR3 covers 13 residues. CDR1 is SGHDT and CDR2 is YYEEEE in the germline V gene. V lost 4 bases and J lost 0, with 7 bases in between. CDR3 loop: CASSRSMNTEAFF. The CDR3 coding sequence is TGTGCCAGCAGCCGGAGCATGAACACTGAAGCTTTCTTT.

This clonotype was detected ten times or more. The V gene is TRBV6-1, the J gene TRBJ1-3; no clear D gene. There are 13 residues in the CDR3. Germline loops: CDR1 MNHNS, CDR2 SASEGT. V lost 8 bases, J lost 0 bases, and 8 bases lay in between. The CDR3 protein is CASRPSSGNTIYF. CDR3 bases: TGTGCCAGCCGTCCTTCCTCTGGAAACACCATATATTTT.

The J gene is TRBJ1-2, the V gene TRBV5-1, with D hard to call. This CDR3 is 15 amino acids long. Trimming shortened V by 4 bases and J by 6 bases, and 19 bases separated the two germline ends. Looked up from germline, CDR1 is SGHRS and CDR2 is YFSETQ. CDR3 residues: CASSGGPSRRDGYTF. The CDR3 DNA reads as TGCGCCAGCAGCGGTGGACCGTCGCGAAGGGATGGCTACACCTTC.

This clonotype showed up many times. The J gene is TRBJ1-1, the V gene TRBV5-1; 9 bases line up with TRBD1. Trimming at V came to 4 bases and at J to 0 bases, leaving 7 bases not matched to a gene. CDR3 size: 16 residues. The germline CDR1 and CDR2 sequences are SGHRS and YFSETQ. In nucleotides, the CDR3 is TGCGCCAGCAGCCCATGGGGGACAGGGATGAACACTGAAGCTTTCTTT. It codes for CASSPWGTGMNTEAFF.